In its sample, the clone carrying this T cell receptor beta chain was seen many times. The target antigen is unknown. CDR3 regions of TCR beta were amplified from RNA transcripts. Investigators did first-round RT-PCR with HTBI primers, then second-round multiplex PCR. TCRdb ran MiXCR on the multiplex PCR reads and lists one entry per CDR3 protein. The data show 350,000 to 400,000 distinct CDR3 sequences, 18% seen once. These data belong to a study of Graves' ophthalmopathy and Graves' hyperthyroidism. The length of the CDR3 is 14 residues. Deletions cut 5 bases from V and 0 bases from J, with 9 bases between. Looked up from germline, CDR1 is SGHVS and CDR2 is FQNEAQ. Overall study findings and caveats: The model flagged ophthalmopathy progression at 70% to 71% sensitivity and 72% to 75% specificity.

This TCR derives from a young woman with Graves' ophthalmopathy. The chain joins TRBV7-8 to TRBJ2-3; D is uncertain. Sequencing was performed on peripheral blood. CDR3 in amino acids: CASSDWKSTDTQYF. The CDR3 coding sequence is TGTGCCAGCAGCGACTGGAAAAGCACAGATACGCAGTATTTT. Full variable domain (remainder filled in from reference TRBV7-8 and TRBJ2-3): GAGVSQSPRYKVAKRGQDVALRCDPISGHVSLFWYQQALGQGPEFLTYFQNEAQLDKSGLPSDRFFAERPEGSVSTLKIQRTQQEDSAVYLCASSDWKSTDTQYFGPGTRLTVL.